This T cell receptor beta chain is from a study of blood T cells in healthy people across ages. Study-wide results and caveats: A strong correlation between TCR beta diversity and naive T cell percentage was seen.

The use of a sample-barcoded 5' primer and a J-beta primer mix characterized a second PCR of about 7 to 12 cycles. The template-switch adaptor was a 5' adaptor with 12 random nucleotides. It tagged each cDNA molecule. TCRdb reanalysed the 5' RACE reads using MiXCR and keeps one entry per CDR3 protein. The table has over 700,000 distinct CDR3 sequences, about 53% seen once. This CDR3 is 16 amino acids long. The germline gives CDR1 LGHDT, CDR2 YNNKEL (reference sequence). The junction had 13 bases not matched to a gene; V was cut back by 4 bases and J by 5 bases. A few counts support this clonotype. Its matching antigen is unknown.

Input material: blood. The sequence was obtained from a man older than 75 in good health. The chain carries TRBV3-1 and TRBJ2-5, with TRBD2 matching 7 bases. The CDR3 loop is CASSPEGLAGVETQYF. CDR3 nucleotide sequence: TGTGCCAGCAGCCCCGAGGGTCTCGCGGGAGTCGAGACCCAGTACTTC.